The clone carrying this TCR beta chain has just a few counts. Its antigen is not identified. TCRdb ran MiXCR on the RT-PCR reads and lists one entry per CDR3 protein. The sample holds almost 600,000 distinct CDR3 sequences, about 15% seen once. V gave up 3 bases and J gave up 4 bases; unmatched junction bases: 4. The CDR3 has 14 residues. The germline V gene encodes CDR1 SGHAT and CDR2 FQNNGV. The sample comes from a study of response to subunit inactivated influenza vaccine. General study results and limits: The authors proposed limited new T cell recruitment per seasonal influenza vaccination.

The clonotype originates from a man between 45 and 60 years old who received an inactivated influenza vaccine. The source material was PBMCs from blood, sampled about 13 days after vaccination. The chain employs TRBV11-2 and TRBJ1-2, with 8 bases aligning to TRBD1. CDR3: CASSFPGTGYGYTF. Written as DNA, the CDR3 is TGTGCCAGCAGCTTCCCCGGGACAGGCTATGGCTACACCTTC.